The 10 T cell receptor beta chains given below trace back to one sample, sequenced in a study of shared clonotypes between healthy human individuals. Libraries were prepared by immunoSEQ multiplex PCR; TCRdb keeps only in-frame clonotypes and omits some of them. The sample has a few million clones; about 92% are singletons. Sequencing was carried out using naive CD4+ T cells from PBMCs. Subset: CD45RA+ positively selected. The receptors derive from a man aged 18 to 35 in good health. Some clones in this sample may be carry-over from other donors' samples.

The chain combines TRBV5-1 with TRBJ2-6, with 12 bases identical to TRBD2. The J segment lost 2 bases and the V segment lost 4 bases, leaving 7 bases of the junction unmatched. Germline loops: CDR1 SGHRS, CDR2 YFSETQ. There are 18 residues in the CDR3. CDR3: CASSLLTSGRAGANVLTF. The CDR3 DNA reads TGCGCCAGCAGCCTATTGACTAGCGGGAGAGCTGGGGCCAACGTCCTGACTTTC.

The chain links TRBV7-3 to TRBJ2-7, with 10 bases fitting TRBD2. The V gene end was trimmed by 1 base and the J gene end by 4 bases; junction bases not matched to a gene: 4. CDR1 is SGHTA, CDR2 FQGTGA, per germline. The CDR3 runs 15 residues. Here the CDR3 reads CASSLILAGTYEQYF. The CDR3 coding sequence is TGTGCCAGCAGCTTAATACTAGCGGGAACATACGAGCAGTACTTC.

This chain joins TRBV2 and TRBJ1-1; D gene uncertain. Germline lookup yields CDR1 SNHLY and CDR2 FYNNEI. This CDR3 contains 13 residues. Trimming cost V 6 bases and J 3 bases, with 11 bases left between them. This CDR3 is CASSSWEDTEAFF. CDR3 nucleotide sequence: TGTGCCAGCAGCTCTTGGGAAGACACTGAAGCTTTCTTT.

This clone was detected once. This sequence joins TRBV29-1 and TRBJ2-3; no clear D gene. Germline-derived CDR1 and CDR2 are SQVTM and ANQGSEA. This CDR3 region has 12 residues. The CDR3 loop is CTCKFGTDTQYF. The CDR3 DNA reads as TGCACTTGCAAATTCGGCACAGATACGCAGTATTTT.

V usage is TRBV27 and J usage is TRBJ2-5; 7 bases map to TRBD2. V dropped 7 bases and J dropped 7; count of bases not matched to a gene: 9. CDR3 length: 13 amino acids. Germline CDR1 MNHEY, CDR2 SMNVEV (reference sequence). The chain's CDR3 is CASKPVGGWTQYF. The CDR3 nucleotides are TGTGCCAGCAAACCCGTGGGAGGGTGGACCCAGTACTTC.

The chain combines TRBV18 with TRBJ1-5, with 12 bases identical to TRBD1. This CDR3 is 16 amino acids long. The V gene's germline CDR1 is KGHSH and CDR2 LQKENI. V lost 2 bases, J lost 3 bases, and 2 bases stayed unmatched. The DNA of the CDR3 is TGTGCCAGCTCACCAGGGACAGGGGGCTCCAATCAGCCCCAGCATTTT. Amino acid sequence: CASSPGTGGSNQPQHF.

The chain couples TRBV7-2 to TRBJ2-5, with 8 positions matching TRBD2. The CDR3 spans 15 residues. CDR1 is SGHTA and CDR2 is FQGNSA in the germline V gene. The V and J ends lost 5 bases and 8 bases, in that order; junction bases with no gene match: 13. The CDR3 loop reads CASSPNGGLAGTQYF. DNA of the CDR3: TGTGCCAGCAGCCCCAACGGAGGACTAGCAGGAACCCAGTACTTC.

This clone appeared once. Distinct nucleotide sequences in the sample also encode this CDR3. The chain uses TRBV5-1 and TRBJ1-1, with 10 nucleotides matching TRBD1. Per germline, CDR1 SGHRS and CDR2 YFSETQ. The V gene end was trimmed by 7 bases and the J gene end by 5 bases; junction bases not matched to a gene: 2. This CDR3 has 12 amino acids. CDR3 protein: CASGQGGTEAFF. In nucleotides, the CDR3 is TGCGCCAGCGGACAGGGGGGGACTGAAGCTTTCTTT.

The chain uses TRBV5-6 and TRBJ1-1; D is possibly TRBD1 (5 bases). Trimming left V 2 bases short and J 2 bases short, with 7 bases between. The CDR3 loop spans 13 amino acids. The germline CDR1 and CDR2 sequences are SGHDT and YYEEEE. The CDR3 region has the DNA TGTGCCAGCAGCTTTAGGGGAAACACTGAAGCTTTCTTT. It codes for CASSFRGNTEAFF.

The CDR3 DNA is TGTGCCAGCAGCCCAGGACCTACAGAGCTCTACGAGCAGTACTTC. Residues: CASSPGPTELYEQYF. The chain employs TRBV7-6 and TRBJ2-7; D uncertain. Germline assignment: CDR1 SGHVS and CDR2 FNYEAQ. The length of the CDR3 is 15 residues. V was pared by 5 bases and J by 3 bases, with 17 bases between.